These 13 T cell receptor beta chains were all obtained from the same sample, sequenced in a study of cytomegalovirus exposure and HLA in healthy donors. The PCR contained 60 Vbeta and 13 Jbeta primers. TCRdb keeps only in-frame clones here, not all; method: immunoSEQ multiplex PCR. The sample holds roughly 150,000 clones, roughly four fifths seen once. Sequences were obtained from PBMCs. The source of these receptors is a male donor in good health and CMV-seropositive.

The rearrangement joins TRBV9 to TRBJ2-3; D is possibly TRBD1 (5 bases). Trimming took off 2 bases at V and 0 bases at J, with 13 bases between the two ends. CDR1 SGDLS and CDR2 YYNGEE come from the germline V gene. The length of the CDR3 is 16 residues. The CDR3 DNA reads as TGTGCCAGCAGCGTCCTTCAGGGATCTAGCACAGATACGCAGTATTTT. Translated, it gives CASSVLQGSSTDTQYF.

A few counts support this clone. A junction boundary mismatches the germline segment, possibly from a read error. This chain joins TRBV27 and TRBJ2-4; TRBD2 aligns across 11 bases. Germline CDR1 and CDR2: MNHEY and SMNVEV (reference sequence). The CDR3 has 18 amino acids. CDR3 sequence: CASSLSGRALGAKNSQYF. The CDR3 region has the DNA TGTGCCAGCAGTCTTAGCGGGAGGGCCCTCGGGGCCAAAAACAGTCAGTACTTC.

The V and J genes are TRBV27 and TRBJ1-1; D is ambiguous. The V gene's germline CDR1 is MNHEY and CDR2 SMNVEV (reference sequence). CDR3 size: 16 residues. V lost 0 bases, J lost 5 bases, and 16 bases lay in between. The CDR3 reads CASSLSLTPSGTEAFF. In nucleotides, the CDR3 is TGTGCCAGCAGTTTATCCCTTACACCCTCGGGGACTGAAGCTTTCTTT.

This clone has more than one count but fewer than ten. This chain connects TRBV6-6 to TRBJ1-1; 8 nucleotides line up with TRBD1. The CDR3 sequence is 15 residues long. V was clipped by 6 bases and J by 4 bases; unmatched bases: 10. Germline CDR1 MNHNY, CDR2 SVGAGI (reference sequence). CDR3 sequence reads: CASRDNRGRSTEAFF. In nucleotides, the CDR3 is TGTGCCAGCAGGGATAACAGGGGGAGAAGCACTGAAGCTTTCTTT.

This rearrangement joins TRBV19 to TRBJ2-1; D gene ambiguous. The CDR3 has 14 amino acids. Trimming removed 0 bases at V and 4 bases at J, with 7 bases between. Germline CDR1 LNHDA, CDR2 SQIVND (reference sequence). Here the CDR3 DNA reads TGTGCCAGTAGTATAGACGGTTTATACAATGAGCAGTTCTTC. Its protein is CASSIDGLYNEQFF.

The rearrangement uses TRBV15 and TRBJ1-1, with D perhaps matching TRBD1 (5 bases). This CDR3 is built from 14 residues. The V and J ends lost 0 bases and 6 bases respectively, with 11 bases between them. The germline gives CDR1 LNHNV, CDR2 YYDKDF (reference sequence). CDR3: CATSRDFGGAEAFF. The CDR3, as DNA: TGTGCCACCAGCAGAGATTTCGGGGGGGCTGAAGCTTTCTTT.

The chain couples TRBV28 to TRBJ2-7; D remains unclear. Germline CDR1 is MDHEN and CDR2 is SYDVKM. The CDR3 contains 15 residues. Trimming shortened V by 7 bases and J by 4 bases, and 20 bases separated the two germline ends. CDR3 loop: CASIGQAGSQYEQYF. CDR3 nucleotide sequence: TGTGCCAGCATAGGCCAGGCTGGGTCCCAATACGAGCAGTACTTC. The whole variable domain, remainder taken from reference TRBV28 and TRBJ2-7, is DVKVTQSSRYLVKRTGEKVFLECVQDMDHENMFWYRQDPGLGLRLIYFSYDVKMKEKGDIPEGYSVSREKKERFSLILESASTNQTSMYLCASIGQAGSQYEQYFGPGTRLTVT.

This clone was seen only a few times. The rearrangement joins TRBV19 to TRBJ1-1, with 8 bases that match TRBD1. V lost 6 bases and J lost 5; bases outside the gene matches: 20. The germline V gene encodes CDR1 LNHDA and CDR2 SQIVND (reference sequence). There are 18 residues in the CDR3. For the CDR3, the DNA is TGTGCCAGTAGCCGCTTGACCCTCAGGGGGCAAGGGAAGACTGAAGCTTTCTTT. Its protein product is CASSRLTLRGQGKTEAFF.

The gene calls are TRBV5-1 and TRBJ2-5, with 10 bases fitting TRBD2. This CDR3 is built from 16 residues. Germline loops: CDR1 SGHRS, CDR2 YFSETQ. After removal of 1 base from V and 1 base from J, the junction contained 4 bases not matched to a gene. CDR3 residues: CASSLLSGGPQETQYF. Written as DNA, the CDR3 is TGCGCCAGCAGCTTGCTTAGCGGGGGGCCCCAAGAGACCCAGTACTTC. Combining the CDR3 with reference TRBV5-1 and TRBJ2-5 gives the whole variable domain KAGVTQTPRYLIKTRGQQVTLSCSPISGHRSVSWYQQTPGQGLQFLFEYFSETQRNKGNFPGRFSGRQFSNSRSEMNVSTLELGDSALYLCASSLLSGGPQETQYFGPGTRLLVL.

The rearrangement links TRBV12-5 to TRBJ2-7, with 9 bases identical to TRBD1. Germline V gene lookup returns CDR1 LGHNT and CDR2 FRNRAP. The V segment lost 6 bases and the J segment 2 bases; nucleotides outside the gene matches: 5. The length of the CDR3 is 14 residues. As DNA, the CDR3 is TGTGCTAGTGGCCCCGGACAGGGGACCTACGAGCAGTACTTC. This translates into CASGPGQGTYEQYF.

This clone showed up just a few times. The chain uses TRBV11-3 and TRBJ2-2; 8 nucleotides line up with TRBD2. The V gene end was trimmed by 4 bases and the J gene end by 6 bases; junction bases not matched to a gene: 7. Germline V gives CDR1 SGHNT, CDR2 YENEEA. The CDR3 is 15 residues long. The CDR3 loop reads CASSSGTSRAGELFF. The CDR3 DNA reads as TGTGCCAGCAGCTCCGGGACTAGTAGGGCCGGGGAGCTGTTTTTT.

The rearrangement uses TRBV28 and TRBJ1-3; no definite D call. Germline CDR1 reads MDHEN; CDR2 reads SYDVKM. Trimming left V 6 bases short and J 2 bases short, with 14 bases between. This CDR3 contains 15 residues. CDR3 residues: CASSSTLPAGNTIYF. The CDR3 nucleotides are TGTGCCAGCAGCTCGACATTACCGGCTGGAAACACCATATATTTT.

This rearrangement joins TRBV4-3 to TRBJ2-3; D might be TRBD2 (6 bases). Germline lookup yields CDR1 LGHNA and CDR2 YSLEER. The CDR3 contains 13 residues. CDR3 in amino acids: CATSRAEGDTQYF. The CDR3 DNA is TGCGCTACTTCCCGGGCGGAGGGAGATACGCAGTATTTT.